This TCR beta chain was recorded in a study of spatial heterogeneity in lung cancer. Across the study: Detection consistently yielded more beta chains than alpha chains.

Time point specified: sample taken at primary tumor resection. No cells were sorted before sequencing. The whole RNA sequenced was extracted from tumor, nontumor lung or frozen PBMC. Donors were fewer than 90 untreated early-stage non-small cell lung cancer patients. The study, taken as a whole, reports: Ubiquitous expanded tumor TCRs were seen in blood more at resection than at follow-up.

TCRdb re-derived calls from the 5' RACE reads in MiXCR, one entry per CDR3 protein. The sample records 28,000 or so distinct CDR3 sequences, about 8.1% being singletons. For this clonotype: Its antigen is as yet unknown.

Per germline, CDR1 GTSNPN and CDR2 SVGIG (reference sequence). This CDR3 is built from 14 residues. The V end was cut by 1 base, the J end by 7 bases, with 14 bases between. The rearrangement uses TRBV30 and TRBJ2-1; D tentatively reads TRBD1 or TRBD2 (5 bases each). The clonotype originates from a female donor with early-stage non-small cell lung cancer. Source: PBMCs, taken at surgery. The CDR3: CAWSAGTNQNEQFF. CDR3 DNA: TGTGCCTGGAGTGCCGGGACCAACCAAAATGAGCAGTTCTTC.